Listed below are T cell receptor beta chains from one sample, sequenced in a study of shared T cell receptors in the human thymus. Clones were sequenced by immunoSEQ multiplex PCR, and TCRdb holds only the in-frame ones, with some missing. The data hold 700,000 or so clones, with 70% to 90% observed a single time. A further study also used this sample, focusing on human thymus T cells.

Specimen: thymocytes. These receptors came from a girl less than two years old with a congenital heart defect. Each CDR3 is given with its conserved first and last residue. A D gene is named only where the DNA matches it firmly. Some rows mark clone size as missing; the rest say once, few, many or name a class of expanded clone.

TRBJ1-2 | TRBV28 | TRBD1 | NA | TGTGCCAGCAGTTCCCGCGGGGACAGGGGTAGGGGCTACACCTTC | CASSSRGDRGRGYTF
TRBJ1-2 | TRBV19 | NA | NA | TGTGCCAGTAGTATGACTCGGCCCAGCTATGGCTACACCTTC | CASSMTRPSYGYTF
TRBJ2-2 | TRBV7-9 | NA | NA | TGTGCCAGCAGCTTACCCAGGGGAACCGGGGAGCTGTTTTTT | CASSLPRGTGELFF
TRBJ2-2 | TRBV10-2 | TRBD2 | NA | TGCGCCAGCAGTGGAATTAGACTAGCGGGGGAGGGGGAGCTGTTTTTT | CASSGIRLAGEGELFF
TRBJ2-2 | TRBV28 | NA | NA | TGTGCCAGCAGCCTGCCGGGGTGGGCCGGGGAGCTGTTTTTT | CASSLPGWAGELFF
TRBJ2-5 | TRBV5-1 | TRBD1 | NA | TGCGCCAGCAGCTGGGGGGACAGGGGACGTGAGACCCAGTACTTC | CASSWGDRGRETQYF
TRBJ2-1 | TRBV19 | TRBD2 | NA | TGTGCCAGTAGTGGGCTAGCGGGGGGGCCCTCCTACAATGAGCAGTTCTTC | CASSGLAGGPSYNEQFF
TRBJ1-2 | TRBV4-2 | NA | NA | TGTGCCAGCAGCCAAGCCCACCAAGACACGCGATATGGCTACACCTTC | CASSQAHQDTRYGYTF
TRBJ2-7 | TRBV7-2 | TRBD1 | NA | TGTGCCAGCAGCTTAGGTGACCCTGGACAGGAACCGGCCTCCTACGAGCAGTACTTC | CASSLGDPGQEPASYEQYF
TRBJ2-7 | TRBV6-5 | NA | NA | TGTGCCAGCAGTTACGGAGAAACAGGAGAGCAGTACTTC | CASSYGETGEQYF
TRBJ1-2 | TRBV7-2 | NA | NA | TGTGCCAGCAGCTCCCCGGGGGGACATTTCTATGGCTACACCTTC | CASSSPGGHFYGYTF
TRBJ1-5 | TRBV6-5 | NA | few | TGTGCCACCGCGCGGCCCAATCAGCCCCAGCATTTT | CATARPNQPQHF
TRBJ2-7 | TRBV2 | NA | NA | TGTGCCAGCAGTGAACCCCTAGACGCAATATCCTACGAGCAGTACTTC | CASSEPLDAISYEQYF
TRBJ2-7 | TRBV6-1 | NA | NA | TGTGCCAGCAGTGGCCATTATCCCGCAGGGGCTCGCTACGAGCAGTACTTC | CASSGHYPAGARYEQYF